A selection of T cell receptor beta chains follows, all from one sample in a study of shared clonotypes between healthy human individuals. Using immunoSEQ multiplex PCR, the repertoire was profiled, and TCRdb retains in-frame clones only, with some absent. The table includes fewer than 700,000 clones, 90% to 95% detected once. Sequences were obtained from naive CD8+ T cells sorted from blood. These receptors originate from a woman in her thirties in good health. CDR3s include the opening cysteine and the closing phenylalanine or tryptophan. Each record gives: CDR3 protein, V gene, CDR3 length.

cdr3_aa: CASSFVSGEQFF
v_call: TRBV27
cdr3_length: 12

cdr3_aa: CSASGGTEAFF
v_call: TRBV20-1
cdr3_length: 11

cdr3_aa: CASSLDGAEQFF
v_call: TRBV7-9
cdr3_length: 12

cdr3_aa: CASSQGGTYEQYF
v_call: TRBV4-2
cdr3_length: 13

cdr3_aa: CASSGTGNYEQYF
v_call: TRBV2
cdr3_length: 13

cdr3_aa: CASSQRQGYEQYF
v_call: TRBV27
cdr3_length: 13

cdr3_aa: CASSHLGAYEQYF
v_call: TRBV23-1
cdr3_length: 13

cdr3_aa: CASSLGRGNQPQHF
v_call: TRBV27
cdr3_length: 14

cdr3_aa: CASSLTSGAYEQYF
v_call: TRBV11-2
cdr3_length: 14

cdr3_aa: CASSRGDTHYEQYF
v_call: TRBV5-4
cdr3_length: 14

cdr3_aa: CASSFATADTQYF
v_call: TRBV5-5
cdr3_length: 13

cdr3_aa: CASTPIRDRHYSNQPQHF
v_call: TRBV28
cdr3_length: 18

cdr3_aa: CASSADRGRNTEAFF
v_call: TRBV9
cdr3_length: 15

cdr3_aa: CATSRHETSGSSGSQYF
v_call: TRBV15
cdr3_length: 17

cdr3_aa: CASSLVRGFTEAFF
v_call: TRBV7-9
cdr3_length: 14

cdr3_aa: CSVVGPLLSGPSGAFF
v_call: TRBV29-1
cdr3_length: 16

cdr3_aa: CASSDSSYEQYF
v_call: TRBV10-1
cdr3_length: 12

cdr3_aa: CASTIEGEGTEAFF
v_call: TRBV28
cdr3_length: 14

cdr3_aa: CASSLAMGQREKLFF
v_call: TRBV7-9
cdr3_length: 15

cdr3_aa: CASSLDGGGYHEQYF
v_call: TRBV5-6
cdr3_length: 15

cdr3_aa: CASKAELTYEQYF
v_call: TRBV28
cdr3_length: 13

cdr3_aa: CASSHSSGPNTGELFF
v_call: TRBV4-1
cdr3_length: 16

cdr3_aa: CASSVALAGSEQFF
v_call: TRBV9
cdr3_length: 14

cdr3_aa: CASSLRSASVPGTYEQYF
v_call: TRBV7-6
cdr3_length: 18

cdr3_aa: CASSVRQNNEKLFF
v_call: TRBV2
cdr3_length: 14

cdr3_aa: CASSLIAGINEKLFF
v_call: TRBV7-2
cdr3_length: 15

cdr3_aa: CASSSQGAPEAFF
v_call: TRBV27
cdr3_length: 13

cdr3_aa: CASSRGLAGPDEQFF
v_call: TRBV5-4
cdr3_length: 15

cdr3_aa: CASSFRDRGLSGELFF
v_call: TRBV5-1
cdr3_length: 16

cdr3_aa: CASSQGWGQGALEQYF
v_call: TRBV4-1
cdr3_length: 16

cdr3_aa: CASSRTEQTYEQYF
v_call: TRBV2
cdr3_length: 14

cdr3_aa: CASSLTSGAEAFF
v_call: TRBV5-8
cdr3_length: 13